Each of the 10 T cell receptor beta chains below was sequenced from the same sample in a study of CD8 T cells in Susac syndrome. Reverse transcription of about 0.45 to 1 ug RNA was performed with random hexamers. One entry per CDR3 protein results from TCRdb running MiXCR on the immunoSEQ multiplex PCR reads. The repertoire holds around 150,000 distinct CDR3 sequences, more than 85% seen once, with roughly 0.14% in the top ten. The material sequenced was CD4+ T cells from PBMCs. The receptors were gathered from a human donor with Susac syndrome.

This clonotype has a single count. V is TRBV30 and J is TRBJ1-5; D is undetermined. The CDR3 totals 13 residues. Germline CDR1 reads GTSNPN; CDR2 reads SVGIG (reference sequence). V was trimmed by 0 bases and J by 3 bases, leaving 6 bases between them. Here the CDR3 reads CAWSVRDNQPQHF. As DNA, the CDR3 is TGTGCCTGGAGTGTACGGGACAATCAGCCCCAGCATTTT.

This chain uses TRBV6-5 with TRBJ2-3; tentatively, D is TRBD1 (7 bases). Looked up from germline, CDR1 is MNHEY and CDR2 is SVGAGI. V lost 2 bases to trimming and J lost 4 bases, with 19 bases between them. The CDR3 runs 17 residues. CDR3 residues: CASSYPARQGGSDTQYF. CDR3 nucleotide sequence: TGTGCCAGCAGTTACCCCGCCCGACAGGGAGGTTCAGATACGCAGTATTTT.

The rearrangement joins TRBV20-1 to TRBJ2-1; TRBD2 agrees at 9 bases. The junction had 5 bases not matched to a gene; V was cut back by 3 bases and J by 5 bases. Germline V lookup: CDR1 DFQATT, CDR2 SNEGSKA (reference sequence). The CDR3 extends over 14 amino acids. The CDR3 loop reads CSASGGRGDNEQFF. In nucleotides, the CDR3 is TGCAGTGCTAGCGGCGGGAGGGGCGACAATGAGCAGTTCTTC.

V gene TRBV6-5 combines with J gene TRBJ1-1; 9 positions agree with TRBD1. The junction had 2 bases not matched to a gene; V was cut back by 2 bases and J by 1 base. CDR1 and CDR2 from the germline V gene are MNHEY and SVGAGI. The CDR3 loop spans 15 amino acids. CDR3 residues: CASSYGTGKNTEAFF. Written as DNA, the CDR3 is TGTGCCAGCAGTTACGGGACAGGGAAGAACACTGAAGCTTTCTTT.

The CDR3 protein is CASSSDSVQPQHF. CDR3 in DNA: TGTGCCAGCAGCTCAGACAGTGTGCAGCCCCAGCATTTT. The rearrangement joins TRBV7-9 to TRBJ1-5; perhaps TRBD1 as D (5 bases). Germline CDR1 SEHNR, CDR2 FQNEAQ (reference sequence). Between the trimmed V and J ends, which lost 4 bases and 7 bases, there was a span of 11 bases. The CDR3 extends over 13 amino acids.

The rearrangement links TRBV30 to TRBJ2-7; 7 bases map to TRBD1. CDR1 is GTSNPN and CDR2 is SVGIG in the germline V gene (reference sequence). V gave up 3 bases and J gave up 0 bases; unmatched junction bases: 8. This CDR3 contains 15 residues. CDR3 in amino acids: CAWSSGGTSSYEQYF. As DNA, the CDR3 is TGTGCCTGGAGCTCAGGGGGAACAAGCTCCTACGAGCAGTACTTC.

This clonotype showed up just once. The V and J genes are TRBV30 and TRBJ2-1; 8 nucleotides match TRBD2. In germline, CDR1 is GTSNPN, CDR2 SVGIG (reference sequence). The length of the CDR3 is 16 residues. V shed 2 bases and J 4 bases; nucleotides not matched to a gene: 10. For the CDR3, the DNA is TGTGCCTGGAGTACCCTCGGGGGGGCGAAGTACAATGAGCAGTTCTTC. It codes for CAWSTLGGAKYNEQFF.

V gene TRBV29-1 combines with J gene TRBJ1-1; no definite D call. Per the germline V gene, CDR1 is SQVTM and CDR2 is ANQGSEA. Trimming pared 7 bases from V and 0 bases from J, leaving 6 bases between. CDR3 length equals 11 residues. Here the CDR3 DNA reads TGCAGCGGCAAAATGAACACTGAAGCTTTCTTT. It codes for CSGKMNTEAFF.

The chain has TRBV12-3 or TRBV12-4 and TRBJ2-3; D unresolved. Trimming took off 3 bases at V and 5 bases at J, with 18 bases between the two ends. This CDR3 contains 16 residues. CDR3 DNA: TGTGCCAGCAGTTTTATGGGGATCCTGCATGGAGATACGCAGTATTTT. Translated, it gives CASSFMGILHGDTQYF.

The rearrangement links TRBV20-1 to TRBJ2-1; either TRBD1 or TRBD2 may fit D (6 bases each). The V end lost 7 bases, the J end lost 7 bases, and 14 bases lay between the germline ends. This CDR3 spans 12 amino acids. Germline V gene lookup returns CDR1 DFQATT and CDR2 SNEGSKA (reference sequence). The CDR3 sequence: CSGAGHPNEQFF. In DNA, the CDR3 is TGCAGTGGGGCGGGACACCCTAATGAGCAGTTCTTC.